Here is one TCR beta chain with its context. Its antigen target is currently unknown. Base-call qualities are not available, and no considerably larger clone is one nucleotide away. The germline V gene supplies CDR1 MNHEY and CDR2 SVGEGT. The V end loses 0 bases and the J end loses 5 bases, and a stretch of 19 bases separates them. The cysteine opens and the phenylalanine closes a CDR3 of 17 amino acids. Only the CDR3 DNA is retained, 51 bases long and in frame from the first base. The immunoSEQ Assay, a bias-controlled multiplex PCR, was used to amplify TCRbeta CDR3 regions from genomic DNA. As for how the authors treated the data: Nucleated cell counts per sample were estimated from amplification of reference gene primers within the assay. Sequence reads were collapsed and filtered to measure the absolute abundance of every unique TCRbeta CDR3 rearrangement. For each sample, productive Simpson clonality was calculated by taking the square root of Simpson's diversity index across productive rearrangements. This is the immuneACCESS table as TCRdb keeps it, with only in-frame sequences that have V and J called. A part of the clones is gone; compared with another copy, unresolved V genes explain less than half, and the rest is unexplained. V and J calls and clone size are those listed in that table; D and trimming were worked out from the DNA. In all, the sample holds hundreds of thousands of clones, and 75% to 90% of those were seen once. The ten top clones hold about 6% of the sample.

This sample was included in a study of blood T cell repertoires in COVID-19 (dated by TCRdb to 2018 to 2021). Regarding the study in general: Collaborator samples came from the United States, Italy and Spain and covered acute and convalescent phases of COVID-19. The prospective study material was composed of cDNA or gDNA derived from T cells, B-cell-depleted T cells, or PBMCs. A de-identified subject ID, COVID-19 status, age in years and sex were almost always included in the sample metadata. The samples were drawn from the first 160 participants of the ongoing ImmuneRACE study and from 950 to 1,500 subjects provided by 6 global collaborators. Deeply sampled blood TCRbeta repertoires from subjects exposed to, actively infected with, or recovered from COVID-19 were included in the dataset. The repertoires were released in a freely available public database meant as a resource for research on the immune response to SARS-CoV-2. Where available, HLA class I and class II types were obtained from metadata supplied by the sample provider rather than from assay-based typing. Study-wide findings and limitations: How much clinical and demographic metadata was included differed by source and by participant, and the metadata was provided uncurated.

Enrolling through a virtual design, the prospective study's participants ranged in age from roughly 18 to 95 years and lived across some 23 United States geographic areas. Cohort assignment in the prospective study relied on participant-reported clinical history from a screening survey and a study questionnaire. In the prospective study, mobile phlebotomists collected whole blood, serum and a nasopharyngeal or oropharyngeal swab from each participant. Additional blood draws and questionnaires over an approximately two-month period could optionally be provided by prospective study participants. Before DNA extraction, blood samples from the prospective study were shipped at room temperature or frozen.

What was sequenced was PBMCs or T cells enriched from blood (not recorded which). Here the chain combines TRBV6-2 or TRBV6-3 and TRBJ2-5; TRBD1 is possibly the D segment (6 matching bases). This receptor was taken from a woman aged 25-40 years with acute COVID-19. In nucleotides, the sequence is TGTGCCAGCAGTTACTCAACAAACAGGGTCGAGAGGGAGACCCAGTACTTC. It is translated as CASSYSTNRVERETQYF.